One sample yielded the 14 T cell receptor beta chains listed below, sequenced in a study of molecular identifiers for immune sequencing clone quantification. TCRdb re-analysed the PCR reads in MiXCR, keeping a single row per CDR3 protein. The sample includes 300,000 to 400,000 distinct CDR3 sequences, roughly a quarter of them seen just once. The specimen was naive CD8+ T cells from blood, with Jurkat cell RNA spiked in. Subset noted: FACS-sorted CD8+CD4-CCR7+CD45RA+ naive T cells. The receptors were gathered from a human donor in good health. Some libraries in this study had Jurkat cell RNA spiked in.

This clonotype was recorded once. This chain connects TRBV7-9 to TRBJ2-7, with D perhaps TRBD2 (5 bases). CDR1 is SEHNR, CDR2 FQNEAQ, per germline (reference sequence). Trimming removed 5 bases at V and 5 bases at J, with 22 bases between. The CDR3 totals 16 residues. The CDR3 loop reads CASSPAVRSSRDEQYF. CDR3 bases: TGTGCCAGCAGCCCAGCGGTGAGGTCGAGCAGAGACGAGCAGTACTTC. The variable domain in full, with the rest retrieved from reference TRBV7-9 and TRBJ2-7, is DTGVSQNPRHKITKRGQNVTFRCDPISEHNRLYWYRQTLGQGPEFLTYFQNEAQLEKSRLLSDRFSAERPKGSFSTLEIQRTEQGDSAMYLCASSPAVRSSRDEQYFGPGTRLTVT.

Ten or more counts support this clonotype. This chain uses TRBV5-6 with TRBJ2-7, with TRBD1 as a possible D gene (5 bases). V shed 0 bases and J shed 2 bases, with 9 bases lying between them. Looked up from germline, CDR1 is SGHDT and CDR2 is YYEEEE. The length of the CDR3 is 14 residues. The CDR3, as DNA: TGTGCCAGCAGCTTGGTATCAGGGACCTACGAGCAGTACTTC. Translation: CASSLVSGTYEQYF. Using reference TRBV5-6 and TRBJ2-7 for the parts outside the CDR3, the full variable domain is DAGVTQSPTHLIKTRGQQVTLRCSPKSGHDTVSWYQQALGQGPQFIFQYYEEEERQRGNFPDRFSGHQFPNYSSELNVNALLLGDSALYLCASSLVSGTYEQYFGPGTRLTVT.

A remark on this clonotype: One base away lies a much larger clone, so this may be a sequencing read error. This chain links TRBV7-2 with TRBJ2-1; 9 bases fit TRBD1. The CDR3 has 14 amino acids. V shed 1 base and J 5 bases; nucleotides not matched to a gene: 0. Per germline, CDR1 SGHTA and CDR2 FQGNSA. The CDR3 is CASSLGTGDNEQFF. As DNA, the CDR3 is TGTGCCAGCAGCTTAGGGACAGGGGACAATGAGCAGTTCTTC.

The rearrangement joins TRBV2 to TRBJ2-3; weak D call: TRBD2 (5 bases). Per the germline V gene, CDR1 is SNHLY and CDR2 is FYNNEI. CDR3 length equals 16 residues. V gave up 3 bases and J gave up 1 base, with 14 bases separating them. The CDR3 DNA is TGTGCCAGCAGTGAGAACCTAGCTCCCGGCACAGATACGCAGTATTTT. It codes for CASSENLAPGTDTQYF.

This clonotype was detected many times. The CDR3 DNA follows: TGTGCCAGCAGTTTATGGCTCACAGGGGGCTCCGAGACCCAGTACTTC. Protein sequence: CASSLWLTGGSETQYF. The chain joins TRBV28 to TRBJ2-5, with 9 bases matching TRBD1. The V gene end was trimmed by 0 bases and the J gene end by 5 bases; junction bases not matched to a gene: 7. Germline assignment: CDR1 MDHEN and CDR2 SYDVKM. This CDR3 is 16 amino acids long.

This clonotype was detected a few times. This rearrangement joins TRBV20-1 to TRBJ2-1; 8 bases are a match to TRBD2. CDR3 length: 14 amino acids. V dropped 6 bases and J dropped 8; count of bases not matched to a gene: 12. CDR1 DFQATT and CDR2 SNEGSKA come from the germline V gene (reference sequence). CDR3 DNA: TGCAGTGCGCCTCCCAGCGGGGGAGGGTATGAGCAGTTCTTC. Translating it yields CSAPPSGGGYEQFF.

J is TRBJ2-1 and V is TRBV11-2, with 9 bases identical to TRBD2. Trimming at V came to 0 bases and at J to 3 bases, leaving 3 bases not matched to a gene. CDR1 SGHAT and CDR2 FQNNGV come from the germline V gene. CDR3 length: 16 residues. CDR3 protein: CASSLELAGDYNEQFF. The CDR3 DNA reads TGTGCCAGCAGCTTAGAATTAGCGGGGGACTACAATGAGCAGTTCTTC.

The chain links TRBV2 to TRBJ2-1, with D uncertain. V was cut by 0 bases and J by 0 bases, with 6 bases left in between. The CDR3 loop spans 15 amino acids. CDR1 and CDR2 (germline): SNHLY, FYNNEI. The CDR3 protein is CASSEATSSYNEQFF. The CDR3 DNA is TGTGCCAGCAGTGAAGCTACGAGCTCCTACAATGAGCAGTTCTTC.

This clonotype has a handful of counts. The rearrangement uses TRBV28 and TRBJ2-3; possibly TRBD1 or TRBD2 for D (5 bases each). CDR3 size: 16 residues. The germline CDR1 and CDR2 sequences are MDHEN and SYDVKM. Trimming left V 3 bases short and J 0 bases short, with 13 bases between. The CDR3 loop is CASSLAEGPSTDTQYF. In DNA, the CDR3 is TGTGCCAGCAGTTTGGCCGAGGGGCCTAGCACAGATACGCAGTATTTT.

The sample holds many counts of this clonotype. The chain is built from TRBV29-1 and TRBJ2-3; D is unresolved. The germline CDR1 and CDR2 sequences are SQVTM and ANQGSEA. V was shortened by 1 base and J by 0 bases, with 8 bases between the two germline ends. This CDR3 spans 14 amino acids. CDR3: CSVEAKRSTDTQYF. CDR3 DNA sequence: TGCAGCGTTGAAGCAAAGCGAAGCACAGATACGCAGTATTTT.

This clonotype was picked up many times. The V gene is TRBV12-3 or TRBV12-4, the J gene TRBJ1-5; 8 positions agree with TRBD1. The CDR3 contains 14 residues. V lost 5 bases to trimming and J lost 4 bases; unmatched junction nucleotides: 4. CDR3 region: CASSPGGRNQPQHF. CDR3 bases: TGTGCCAGCAGTCCAGGGGGCAGGAATCAGCCCCAGCATTTT.

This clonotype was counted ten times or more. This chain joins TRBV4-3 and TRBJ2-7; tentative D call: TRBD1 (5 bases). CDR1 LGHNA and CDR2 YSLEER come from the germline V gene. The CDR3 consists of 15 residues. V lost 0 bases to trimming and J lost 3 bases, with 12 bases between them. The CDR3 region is CASSQESTGNYEQYF. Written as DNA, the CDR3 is TGCGCCAGCAGCCAAGAGTCCACAGGAAACTACGAGCAGTACTTC.

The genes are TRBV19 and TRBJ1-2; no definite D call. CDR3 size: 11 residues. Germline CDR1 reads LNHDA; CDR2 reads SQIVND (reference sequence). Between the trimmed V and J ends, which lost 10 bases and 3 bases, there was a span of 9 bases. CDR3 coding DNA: TGTGCCATTGAACAAGACTATGGCTACACCTTC. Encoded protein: CAIEQDYGYTF.

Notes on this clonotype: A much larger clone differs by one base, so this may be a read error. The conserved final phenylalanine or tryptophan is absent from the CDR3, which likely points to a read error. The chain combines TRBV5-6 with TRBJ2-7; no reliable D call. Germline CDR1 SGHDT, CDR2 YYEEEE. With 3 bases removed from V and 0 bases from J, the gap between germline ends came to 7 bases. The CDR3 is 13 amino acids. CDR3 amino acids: CASSWTSSYEQYL. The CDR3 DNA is TGTGCCAGCAGCTGGACGAGCTCCTACGAGCAGTACCTC.